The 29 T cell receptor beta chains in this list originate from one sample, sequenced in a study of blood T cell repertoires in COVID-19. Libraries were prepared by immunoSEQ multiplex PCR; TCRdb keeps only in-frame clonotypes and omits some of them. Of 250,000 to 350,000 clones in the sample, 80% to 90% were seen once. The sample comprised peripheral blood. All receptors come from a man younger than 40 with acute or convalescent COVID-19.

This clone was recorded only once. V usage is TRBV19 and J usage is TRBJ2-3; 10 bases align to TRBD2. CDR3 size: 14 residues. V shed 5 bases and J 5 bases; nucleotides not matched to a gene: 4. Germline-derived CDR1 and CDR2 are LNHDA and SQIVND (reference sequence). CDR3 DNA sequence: TGTGCCAGTAGTTCCGGACTAGCGGTAGATACGCAGTATTTT. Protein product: CASSSGLAVDTQYF.

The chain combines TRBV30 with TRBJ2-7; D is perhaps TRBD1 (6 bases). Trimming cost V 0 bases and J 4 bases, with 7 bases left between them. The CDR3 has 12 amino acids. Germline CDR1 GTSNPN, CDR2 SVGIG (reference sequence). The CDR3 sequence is CAWSVQGYEQYF. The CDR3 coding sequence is TGTGCCTGGAGTGTACAGGGTTACGAGCAGTACTTC.

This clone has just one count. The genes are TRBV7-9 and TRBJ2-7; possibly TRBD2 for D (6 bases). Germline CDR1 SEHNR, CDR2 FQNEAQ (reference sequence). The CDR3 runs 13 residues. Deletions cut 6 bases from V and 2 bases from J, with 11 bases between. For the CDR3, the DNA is TGTGCCAGCAGACGGGGACTTACCTACGAGCAGTACTTC. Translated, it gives CASRRGLTYEQYF.

This CDR3 reads CSARRRTEAFF. The CDR3 DNA follows: TGCAGTGCCCGACGGAGGACTGAAGCTTTCTTT. V gene TRBV20-1 combines with J gene TRBJ1-1; D is unresolved. Trimming cost V 6 bases and J 5 bases, with 10 bases left between them. CDR3 length equals 11 residues. Germline V gene sequence: CDR1 DFQATT, CDR2 SNEGSKA (reference sequence).

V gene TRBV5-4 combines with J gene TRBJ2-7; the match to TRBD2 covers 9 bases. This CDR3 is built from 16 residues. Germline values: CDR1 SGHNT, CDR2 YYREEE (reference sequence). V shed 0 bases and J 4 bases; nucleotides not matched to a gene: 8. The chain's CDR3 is CASSLAGGGVSYEQYF. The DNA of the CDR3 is TGTGCCAGCAGCTTGGCCGGCGGGGGGGTGTCTTACGAGCAGTACTTC.

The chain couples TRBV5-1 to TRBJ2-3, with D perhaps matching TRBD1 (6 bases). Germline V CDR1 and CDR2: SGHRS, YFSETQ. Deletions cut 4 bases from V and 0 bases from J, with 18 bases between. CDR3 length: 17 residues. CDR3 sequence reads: CASSKDRIYPSTDTQYF. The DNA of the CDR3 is TGCGCCAGCAGCAAGGACAGAATCTACCCTAGCACAGATACGCAGTATTTT.

In DNA form, the CDR3 reads TGTGCCAGCAGCCAAGATCTGGGAGCGGTTTACAATGAGCAGTTCTTC. Amino acid sequence: CASSQDLGAVYNEQFF. The chain carries TRBV3-1 (or the pseudogene TRBV3-2) and TRBJ2-1; weak D call: TRBD2 (5 bases). From germline, CDR1 is LGHDT and CDR2 YNNKEL (reference sequence). V was shortened by 0 bases and J by 4 bases, with 13 bases between the two germline ends. The CDR3 is 16 residues long.

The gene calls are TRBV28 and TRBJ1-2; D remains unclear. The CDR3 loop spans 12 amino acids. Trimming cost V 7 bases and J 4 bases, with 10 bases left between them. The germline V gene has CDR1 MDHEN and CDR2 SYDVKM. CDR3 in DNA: TGTGCCAGCACAAATACAGTCTATGGCTACACCTTC. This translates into CASTNTVYGYTF.

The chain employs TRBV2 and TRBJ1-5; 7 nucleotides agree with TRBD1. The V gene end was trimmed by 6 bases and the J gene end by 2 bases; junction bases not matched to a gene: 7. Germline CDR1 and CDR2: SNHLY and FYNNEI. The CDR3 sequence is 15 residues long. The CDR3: CASSNGQVRNQPQHF. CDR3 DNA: TGTGCCAGCAGCAACGGACAGGTACGCAATCAGCCCCAGCATTTT.

Here the CDR3 reads CASSLTSGEYNEQFF. The CDR3 region has the DNA TGTGCCAGCAGTTTAACTAGCGGGGAATACAATGAGCAGTTCTTC. The chain combines TRBV28 with TRBJ2-1; TRBD2 aligns across 10 bases. This CDR3 is built from 15 residues. The germline V gene encodes CDR1 MDHEN and CDR2 SYDVKM. Trimming removed 2 bases from V and 4 bases from J; junction bases left unmatched: 2.

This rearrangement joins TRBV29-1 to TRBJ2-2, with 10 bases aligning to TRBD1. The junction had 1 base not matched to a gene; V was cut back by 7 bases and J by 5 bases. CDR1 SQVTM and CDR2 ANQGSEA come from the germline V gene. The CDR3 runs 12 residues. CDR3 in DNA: TGCAGCGCGGGACAGGGGACCGGGGAGCTGTTTTTT. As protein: CSAGQGTGELFF.

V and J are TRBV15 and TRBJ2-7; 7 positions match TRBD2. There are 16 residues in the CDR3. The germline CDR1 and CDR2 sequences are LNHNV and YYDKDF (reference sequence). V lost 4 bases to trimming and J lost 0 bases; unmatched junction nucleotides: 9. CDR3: CATSIWGGPNSYEQYF. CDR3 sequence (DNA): TGTGCCACCAGCATCTGGGGGGGACCCAACTCCTACGAGCAGTACTTC.

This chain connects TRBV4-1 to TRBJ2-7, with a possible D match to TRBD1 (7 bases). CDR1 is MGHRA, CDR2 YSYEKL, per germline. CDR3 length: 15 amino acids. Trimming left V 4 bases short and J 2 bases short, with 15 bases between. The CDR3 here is CASSPTGDSTYEQYF. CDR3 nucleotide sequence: TGCGCCAGCAGCCCTACGGGGGACAGTACCTACGAGCAGTACTTC.

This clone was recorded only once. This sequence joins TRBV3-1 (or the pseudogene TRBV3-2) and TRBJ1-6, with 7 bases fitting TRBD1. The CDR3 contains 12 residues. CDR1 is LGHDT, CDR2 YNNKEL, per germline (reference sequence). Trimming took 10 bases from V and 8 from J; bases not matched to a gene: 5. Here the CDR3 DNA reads TGTGCCACCTCCCAGGGGGATTCACCCCTCCACTTT. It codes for CATSQGDSPLHF.

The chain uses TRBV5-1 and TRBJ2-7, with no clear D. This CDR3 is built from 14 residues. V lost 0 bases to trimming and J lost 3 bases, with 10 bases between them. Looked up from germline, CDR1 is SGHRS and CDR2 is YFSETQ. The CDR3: CASSLGNSRYEQYF. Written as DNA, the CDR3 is TGCGCCAGCAGCTTGGGTAACAGTCGCTACGAGCAGTACTTC.

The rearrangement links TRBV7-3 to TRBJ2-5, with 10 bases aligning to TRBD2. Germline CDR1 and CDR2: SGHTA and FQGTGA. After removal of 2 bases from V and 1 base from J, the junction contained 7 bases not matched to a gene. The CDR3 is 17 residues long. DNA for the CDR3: TGTGCCAGCAGCTTACGAGGTCTAGCGGGAGTCCAAGAGACCCAGTACTTC. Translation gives CASSLRGLAGVQETQYF.

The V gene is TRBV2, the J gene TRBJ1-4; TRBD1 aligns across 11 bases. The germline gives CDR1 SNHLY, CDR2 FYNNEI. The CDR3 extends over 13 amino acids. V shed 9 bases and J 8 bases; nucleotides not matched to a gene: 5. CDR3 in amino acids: CASTGTGGEKLFF. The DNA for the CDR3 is TGTGCCAGTACCGGGACAGGGGGGGAAAAACTGTTTTTT.

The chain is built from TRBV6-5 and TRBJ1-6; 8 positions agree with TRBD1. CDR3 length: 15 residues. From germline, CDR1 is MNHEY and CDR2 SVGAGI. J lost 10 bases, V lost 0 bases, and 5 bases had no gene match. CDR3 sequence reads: CASSYSTGQASPLHF. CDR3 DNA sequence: TGTGCCAGCAGTTACTCGACGGGACAGGCATCACCCCTCCACTTT.

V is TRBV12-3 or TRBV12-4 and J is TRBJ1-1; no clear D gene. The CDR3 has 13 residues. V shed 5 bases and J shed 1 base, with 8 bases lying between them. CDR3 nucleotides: TGTGCCAGCAGTGAATTTAGGAACACTGAAGCTTTCTTT. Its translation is CASSEFRNTEAFF.

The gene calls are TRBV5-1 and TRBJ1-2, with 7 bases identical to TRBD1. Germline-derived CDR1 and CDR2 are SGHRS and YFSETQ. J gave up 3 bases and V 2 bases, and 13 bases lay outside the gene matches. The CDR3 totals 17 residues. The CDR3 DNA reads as TGCGCCAGCAGCTTCTCGCCAATCATACAGGGGCACTATGGCTACACCTTC. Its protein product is CASSFSPIIQGHYGYTF.

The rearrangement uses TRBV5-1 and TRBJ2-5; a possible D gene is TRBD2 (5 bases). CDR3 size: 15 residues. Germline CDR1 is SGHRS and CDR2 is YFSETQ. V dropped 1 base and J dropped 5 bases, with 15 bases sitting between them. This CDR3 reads CASSLFPGRGETQYF. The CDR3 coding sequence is TGCGCCAGCAGCTTGTTTCCAGGTAGAGGGGAGACCCAGTACTTC.

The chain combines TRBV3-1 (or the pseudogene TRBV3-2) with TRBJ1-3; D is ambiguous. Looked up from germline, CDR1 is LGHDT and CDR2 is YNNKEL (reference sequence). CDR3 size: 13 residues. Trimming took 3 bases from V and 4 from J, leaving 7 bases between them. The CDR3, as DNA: TGTGCCAGCAGCCAGCTCAGAGGAAACACCATATATTTT. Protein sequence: CASSQLRGNTIYF.

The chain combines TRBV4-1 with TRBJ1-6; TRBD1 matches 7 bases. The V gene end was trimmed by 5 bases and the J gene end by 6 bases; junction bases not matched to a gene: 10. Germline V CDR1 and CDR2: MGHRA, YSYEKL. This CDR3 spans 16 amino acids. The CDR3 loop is CASSAPRDRTNSPLHF. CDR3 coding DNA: TGCGCCAGCAGCGCCCCTCGGGACAGAACTAATTCACCCCTCCACTTT.

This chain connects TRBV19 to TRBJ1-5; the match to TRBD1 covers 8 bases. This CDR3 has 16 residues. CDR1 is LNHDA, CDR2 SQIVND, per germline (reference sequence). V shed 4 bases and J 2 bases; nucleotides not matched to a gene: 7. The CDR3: CASSTGQGQGNQPQHF. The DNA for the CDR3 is TGTGCCAGTAGTACAGGACAGGGTCAGGGCAATCAGCCCCAGCATTTT.

CDR3 DNA: TGTGCCAGCTCACGAGAACAGGGGGACAATCAGCCCCAGCATTTT. Residues: CASSREQGDNQPQHF. The chain couples TRBV18 to TRBJ1-5, with 8 bases lining up with TRBD1. V was clipped by 4 bases and J by 3 bases; unmatched bases: 5. In germline, CDR1 is KGHSH, CDR2 LQKENI. This CDR3 spans 15 amino acids.

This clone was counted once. CDR3 residues: CASSVDGRVMGEQYF. The CDR3 DNA follows: TGTGCCAGCAGCGTAGACGGCAGGGTAATGGGCGAGCAGTACTTC. The rearrangement links TRBV9 to TRBJ2-7, with a possible D match to TRBD1 (5 bases). CDR1 is SGDLS, CDR2 YYNGEE, per germline. This CDR3 is 15 amino acids long. Trimming left V 0 bases short and J 6 bases short, with 16 bases between. Filled out from reference TRBV9 and TRBJ2-7, the complete variable domain reads DSGVTQTPKHLITATGQRVTLRCSPRSGDLSVYWYQQSLDQGLQFLIQYYNGEERAKGNILERFSAQQFPDLHSELNLSSLELGDSALYFCASSVDGRVMGEQYFGPGTRLTVT.

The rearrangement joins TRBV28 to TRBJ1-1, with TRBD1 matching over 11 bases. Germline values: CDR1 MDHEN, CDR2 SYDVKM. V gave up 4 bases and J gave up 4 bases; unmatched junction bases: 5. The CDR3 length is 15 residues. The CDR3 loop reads CASSSSGTGGTEAFF. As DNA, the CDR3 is TGTGCCAGCAGTTCCTCCGGGACAGGGGGCACTGAAGCTTTCTTT.

The CDR3 loop is CASSFYLGTSGSIDTQYF. DNA for the CDR3: TGCGCCAGCAGCTTCTACCTTGGGACTAGCGGGAGTATAGATACGCAGTATTTT. The V gene is TRBV5-1, the J gene TRBJ2-3; TRBD2 matches 14 bases. Germline CDR1 reads SGHRS; CDR2 reads YFSETQ. CDR3 length: 18 residues. With V trimmed by 2 bases and J by 5 bases, 10 bases remained unmatched.

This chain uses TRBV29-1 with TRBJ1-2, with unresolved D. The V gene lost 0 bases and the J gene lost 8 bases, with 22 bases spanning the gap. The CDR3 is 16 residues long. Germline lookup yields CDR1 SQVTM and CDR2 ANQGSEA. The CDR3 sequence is CSVEDRGSGERRGYTF. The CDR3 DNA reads TGCAGCGTTGAAGATCGCGGCAGTGGAGAACGTCGGGGCTACACCTTC.